These T cell receptor beta chains were read from a single sample in a study of blood T cell repertoires in COVID-19. The assay was immunoSEQ multiplex PCR, and TCRdb's table has in-frame clones only and misses some. The table includes approximately 70,000 clones, about 90% detected once. The sequenced material came from peripheral blood. Receptor source: a woman between 50 and 59 years old with COVID-19, enrolled during active disease. Each CDR3 is given with its conserved first and last residue. A D gene is named only where the DNA matches it firmly. Clone size is shown for a subset of rows, as once, few, many or a class of expanded clone.

D gene,clone size,V gene,J gene,CDR3 DNA,CDR3 protein
TRBD1,-,TRBV28,TRBJ1-6,TGTGCCAGCAGCAGACAGGGGGCGCCGGGATCACCCCTCCACTTT,CASSRQGAPGSPLHF
-,-,TRBV6-1,TRBJ2-6,TGTGCCAGCAGTGAAGCGCGGGGTTATGGGGCCAACGTCCTGACTTTC,CASSEARGYGANVLTF
-,-,TRBV12-3/TRBV12-4,TRBJ2-5,TGTGCCAGCAGTTTATCAGGGTTGGAGACCCAGTACTTC,CASSLSGLETQYF
-,-,TRBV11-2,TRBJ2-3,TGTGCCAGCAGCTTAGTCTCCCTAATCGGGGTTCAGTATTTT,CASSLVSLIGVQYF
TRBD1,-,TRBV28,TRBJ2-7,TGTGCCAGCACGGACAGGGCCAACGAGCAGTACTTC,CASTDRANEQYF
-,-,TRBV3-1/TRBV3-2,TRBJ1-1,TGTGCCAGCAGCCAAGCCGGGCAGGGGAATTTCTTT,CASSQAGQGNFF
TRBD1,-,TRBV7-8,TRBJ1-5,TGTGCCAGCAGCGGGGACAGGGGGCGAGACCAGCCCCAGCATTTT,CASSGDRGRDQPQHF
-,-,TRBV30,TRBJ1-4,TGTGCCTGGAGTCCAGGGGCCTTTAATGAAAAACTGTTTTTT,CAWSPGAFNEKLFF
-,-,TRBV5-1,TRBJ2-3,TGCGCCAGCAATCTCGGCACAGATACGCAGTATTTT,CASNLGTDTQYF
TRBD2,-,TRBV7-9,TRBJ2-7,TGTGCCAGCAGCTCGACTAGCCCCTCCTACGAGCAGTACTTC,CASSSTSPSYEQYF
TRBD1,-,TRBV10-3,TRBJ2-3,TGTGCCATCAGTGAGGGACAGGGGGCGATTATGGGCCGAAGGGGTACCAATAGCACAGATACGCAGTATTTT,CAISEGQGAIMGRRGTNSTDTQYF
TRBD2,-,TRBV5-4,TRBJ2-2,TGTGCCAGCAGCTTGGGGCTAGCGGGCCTGAACACCGGGGAGCTGTTTTTT,CASSLGLAGLNTGELFF
-,-,TRBV7-9,TRBJ1-3,TGTGCCAGCAGCCCCGGGATTTCTGGAAACACCATATATTTT,CASSPGISGNTIYF
TRBD2,-,TRBV19,TRBJ2-1,TGTGCCAGTAGAACCGGGACTAGCAATGAGCAGTTCTTC,CASRTGTSNEQFF
-,few,TRBV5-1,TRBJ1-1,TGCGCCAGCAGCCATCCGGCAGGGCAGAGCGAAGCTTTCTTT,CASSHPAGQSEAFF
-,-,TRBV5-4,TRBJ2-7,TGTGCCAGCAGCTTATCACAGGACAGCTCCTACGAGCAGTACTTC,CASSLSQDSSYEQYF
TRBD1,-,TRBV27,TRBJ1-6,TGTGCCAGCAGTCATTCCGGGACAGTTAATTCACCCCTCCACTTT,CASSHSGTVNSPLHF
-,-,TRBV10-3,TRBJ2-7,TGTGCCATCAGTGACCCAGGAACAGGGTACGAGCAGTACTTC,CAISDPGTGYEQYF
-,-,TRBV1,TRBJ2-3,TGCACCAGCAGCCGGGAAACGGTAGCGGGATCCCGGGATACGCAGTATTTT,CTSSRETVAGSRDTQYF
-,-,TRBV28,TRBJ2-2,TGTGCCAGCAGTTTTGAGAGGGGGTTGAACACCGGGGAGCTGTTTTTT,CASSFERGLNTGELFF
TRBD1,-,TRBV11-2,TRBJ1-6,TGTGCCAGCAGCTTTGGACAGGGGGATTCACCCCTCCACTTT,CASSFGQGDSPLHF
-,-,TRBV30,TRBJ2-1,TGTGCCTGGGATGCTAGCAGTGAGCAGTTCTTC,CAWDASSEQFF
-,-,TRBV10-3,TRBJ2-5,TGTGCCATCAGTGAACGGGGGTACCAAGAGACCCAGTACTTC,CAISERGYQETQYF
-,-,TRBV28,TRBJ2-1,TGTGCCAGCAGTTCCCGTCGGGTCAGTGAGCAGTTCTTC,CASSSRRVSEQFF
-,-,TRBV9,TRBJ2-5,TGTGCCAGCAGCGTAGGGGCAACATCCATCCTCCAAGAGACCCAGTACTTC,CASSVGATSILQETQYF
TRBD2,-,TRBV28,TRBJ2-1,TGTGCCAGCAGTTTACCCTACTCTGGTGGACTAGCGGCTTCTTACAATGAGCAGTTCTTC,CASSLPYSGGLAASYNEQFF
-,-,TRBV5-1,TRBJ2-7,TGCGCCAGCAGCTCGCAGGGTAACGAGCAGTACTTC,CASSSQGNEQYF
-,-,TRBV7-8,TRBJ2-7,TGTGCCAGCAGCTTAGGACCTCAGGGCCTGAGCTCCTACGAGCAGTACTTC,CASSLGPQGLSSYEQYF
TRBD1,-,TRBV9,TRBJ1-4,TGTGCCAGCAGCTCGACGGGACAGCGGAATGAAAAACTGTTTTTT,CASSSTGQRNEKLFF
-,once,TRBV2,TRBJ1-5,TGTGCCAGCAGTTACGACAGGCTGAATCAGCCCCAGCATTTT,CASSYDRLNQPQHF
-,-,TRBV11-2,TRBJ2-3,TGTGCCAGCAGCTTATCCGCAGATACGCAGTATTTT,CASSLSADTQYF
-,-,TRBV30,TRBJ1-4,TGTGCCTGGAGTCGGAGAGGCGAAAAACTGTTTTTT,CAWSRRGEKLFF
-,-,TRBV2,TRBJ1-6,TGTGCCAGCAGTGAGCAGGGCGTACAATCACCCCTCCACTTT,CASSEQGVQSPLHF
-,-,TRBV5-4,TRBJ2-2,TGTGCCAGCAGCTCCGCAGCGAACACCGGGGAGCTGTTTTTT,CASSSAANTGELFF
TRBD2,-,TRBV2,TRBJ2-2,TGTGCCAGCAGTTTCCCGGCTAGCGGGAGTAACACCGGGGAGCTGTTTTTT,CASSFPASGSNTGELFF
-,-,TRBV3-1/TRBV3-2,TRBJ2-1,TGTGCCAGCAGCTTTCGACAGCAGTACAATGAGCAGTTCTTC,CASSFRQQYNEQFF
TRBD2,-,TRBV28,TRBJ2-2,TGTGCCAGCCAGGCGGCGGGAGGACCCACCGGGGAGCTGTTTTTT,CASQAAGGPTGELFF
-,-,TRBV10-3,TRBJ2-1,TGTGCCATCAGTGAGACTCTCTCTAGCCTATACAATGAGCAGTTCTTC,CAISETLSSLYNEQFF
-,-,TRBV24-1,TRBJ2-2,TGTGCCACCAGTGATTTGCAGTTAGGGGCCGGGGAGCTGTTTTTT,CATSDLQLGAGELFF
TRBD2,-,TRBV2,TRBJ2-7,TGTGCCAGCGGGACTAGCGGGAGGCAGTACTTC,CASGTSGRQYF
-,-,TRBV18,TRBJ1-4,TGTGCCAGCTCACCCCGAGGAAGCGAAAAACTGTTTTTT,CASSPRGSEKLFF
-,-,TRBV12-3/TRBV12-4,TRBJ2-5,TGTGCCAGCAGTTCAGGGGTGGAGACCCAGTACTTC,CASSSGVETQYF
-,-,TRBV6-5,TRBJ2-5,TGTGCCAGCAGACCCGATATTTCCCAGGGGGAGACCCAGTACTTC,CASRPDISQGETQYF
TRBD2,-,TRBV7-9,TRBJ2-1,TGTGCCAGCAGCTTCGGGACTAGCGGGAGGTTAAGCTCCTACAATGAGCAGTTCTTC,CASSFGTSGRLSSYNEQFF
-,-,TRBV2,TRBJ2-1,TGTGCCAGCAGGGGTGGCGGAAATGAGCAGTTCTTC,CASRGGGNEQFF
TRBD1,once,TRBV6-1,TRBJ1-5,TGTGCCAGCAGTGAAGGCAGGGGGTATGGCAATCAGCCCCAGCATTTT,CASSEGRGYGNQPQHF